The T cell receptor (beta chain) under discussion was sequenced for a study of blood T cell repertoires in COVID-19. Study context: Samples came from the United States, Italy and Spain, spanning acute and convalescent COVID-19. PBMCs, B-cell-depleted T cells, or T cells provided the cDNA or gDNA that made up the material.

In the authors' methods: For nucleated cells, counts were estimated from reference gene primer amplification. Clones were read by immunoSEQ multiplex PCR, and TCRdb kept only the in-frame ones, dropping some. The V and J calls and the clone size are those of that table, but D and trimming were determined from the DNA. This sample yields hundreds of thousands of clones, of which 86% are seen a single time; 1.4% belongs to the top ten. CDR1 and CDR2 from the germline V gene are MNHEY and SVGAGI. V lost 6 bases and J lost 3; bases outside the gene matches: 11. The length of the CDR3 is 15 residues. The rearrangement joins TRBV6-5 to TRBJ2-7; 7 nucleotides agree with TRBD1. Sequences were obtained from peripheral blood. This clonotype was sampled from a young woman with active or convalescent COVID-19. The CDR3 DNA reads as TGTGCCAGCAGGCATCGACAGGGAATCGACTACGAGCAGTACTTC. It encodes CASRHRQGIDYEQYF.